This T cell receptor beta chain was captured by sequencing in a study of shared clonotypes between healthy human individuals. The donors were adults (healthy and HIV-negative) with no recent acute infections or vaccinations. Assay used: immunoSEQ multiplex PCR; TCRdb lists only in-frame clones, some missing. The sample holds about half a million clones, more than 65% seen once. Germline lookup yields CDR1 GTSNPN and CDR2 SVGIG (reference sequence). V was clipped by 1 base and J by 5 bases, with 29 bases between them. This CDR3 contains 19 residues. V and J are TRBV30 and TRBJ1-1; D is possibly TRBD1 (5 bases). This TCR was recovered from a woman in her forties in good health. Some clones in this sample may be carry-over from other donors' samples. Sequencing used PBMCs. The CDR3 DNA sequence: TGTGCCTGGAGTGGTGGTCGAAGGAGGGGAAAGGGGCTGGGGACTGAAGCTTTCTTT. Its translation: CAWSGGRRRGKGLGTEAFF.